What follows is one T cell receptor (beta chain) and its context. Its specificity is unknown. Other DNA sequences from this sample encode an identical CDR3 as well. This entry comes from a study of OX40 agonist ivuxolimab in advanced cancers. Study-level background: An agonistic anti-OX40 (CD134) antibody, ivuxolimab, was used to treat the patients. Antecedent anti-PD-1, anti-PD-L1 or anti-CTLA-4 therapy was permissible, with 35% to 40% having received some. Aged about 20 to 80 with a mean of approximately 57 years, they were approximately 79% male. Study-level results: CD8+ T cells (on average) carried more expanded clones than CD4+ T cells.

Germline CDR1 and CDR2: MNHNS and SASEGT. The CDR3 loop spans 15 amino acids. Trimming cost V 3 bases and J 0 bases, with 11 bases left between them. Some clones are missing from TCRdb's copy, which holds only in-frame ones; the method was immunoSEQ multiplex PCR. The sample holds around 49,000 clones; roughly 82% are singletons and the top ten take 15%. This sequence originates from an adult with an advanced solid tumor such as melanoma, head and neck, liver or kidney cancer. The specimen comprised CD4+ or CD8+ T cells sorted from blood, sampled in a trial of the OX40 agonist ivuxolimab. This chain uses TRBV6-1 with TRBJ1-2; the D gene is possibly TRBD1 (5 bases). The CDR3 region is CASSEGQGPNYGYTF. In nucleotides, the CDR3 is TGTGCCAGCAGTGAGGGGCAGGGCCCTAACTATGGCTACACCTTC.